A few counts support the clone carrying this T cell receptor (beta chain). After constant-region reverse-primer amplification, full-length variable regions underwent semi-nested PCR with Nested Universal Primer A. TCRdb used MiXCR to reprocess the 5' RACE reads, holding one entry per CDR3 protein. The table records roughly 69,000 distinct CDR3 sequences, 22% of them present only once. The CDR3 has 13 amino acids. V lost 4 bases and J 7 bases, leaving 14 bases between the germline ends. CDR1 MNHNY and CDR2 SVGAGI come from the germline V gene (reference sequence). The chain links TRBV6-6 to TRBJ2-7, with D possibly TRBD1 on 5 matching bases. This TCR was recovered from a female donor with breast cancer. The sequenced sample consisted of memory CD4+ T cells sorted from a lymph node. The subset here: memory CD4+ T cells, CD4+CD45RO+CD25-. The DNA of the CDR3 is TGTGCCAGCAGTTCCACGCAGGCAGGGGAGCAGTACTTC. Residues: CASSSTQAGEQYF.